This record covers a single T cell receptor beta chain. The antigen is not known. Germline assignment: CDR1 LGHNA and CDR2 YNFKEQ. The CDR3 runs 16 residues. J gave up 2 bases and V 1 base, and 7 bases lay outside the gene matches. This entry belongs to a study of blood T cells in healthy people across ages. Points from the study as a whole: From one million sequenced T cells, diversity estimates were lower bounds.

Combining a sample-barcoded 5' primer with a J-beta primer mix, a second PCR ran for roughly 7 to 11 cycles. Every cDNA molecule carried a tag from a template-switch adaptor bearing 12 random nucleotides. Via MiXCR, TCRdb re-called the 5' RACE reads, giving one row per CDR3 protein. The sample contains about 670,000 distinct CDR3 sequences, around two fifths of which appear only once. For every donor, a draw yielded around 10 milliliters of peripheral blood. Samples had at least 7 million PBMCs isolated from them. The sequencing sample was made of blood. The rearrangement uses TRBV4-2 and TRBJ2-7; 8 bases are a match to TRBD2. The origin of this receptor is a man at least 80 years old in good health. The CDR3 reads CASSQVVGGEPYEQYF. DNA for the CDR3: TGTGCCAGCAGCCAAGTTGTCGGGGGGGAACCCTACGAGCAGTACTTC.